Each of the 4 T cell receptor beta chains below was sequenced from the same sample in a study of T cell changes during pregnancy in multiple sclerosis (dated by TCRdb to about 2019). Receptors were amplified or captured by the immunoSEQ multiplex PCR assay. In TCRdb, the immuneACCESS table is reduced to in-frame sequences with V and J assigned. These tables do not hold every clone; where another copy was compared, an unresolved V gene accounts for under half, and the others remain unexplained. The sample contains about 44,000 clones, 89% of them found a single time. The ten top clones hold roughly 1.2% of the sample. Sequenced here: CD4+ T cells from peripheral blood mononuclear cells, sampled after pregnancy. These receptor sequences come from a female donor with multiple sclerosis, enrolled in a pregnancy study.

The chain joins TRBV5-1 to TRBJ2-2; D is undetermined. The CDR3 spans 16 residues. Germline values: CDR1 SGHRS, CDR2 YFSETQ. V lost 4 bases, J lost 0 bases, and 13 bases lay in between. The CDR3 region has the DNA TGCGCCAGCAGCCCCCGAGTGGGCGCGAACACCGGGGAGCTGTTTTTT. It translates to CASSPRVGANTGELFF.

The chain employs TRBV11-1 and TRBJ1-2, with 7 bases fitting TRBD1. CDR3 size: 15 residues. Germline V lookup: CDR1 SGHAT, CDR2 FQDESV (reference sequence). Germline trimming cut 1 base from V and 8 bases from J; bases unmatched to any gene: 10. The CDR3 spells CASSLDRQGLYGYTF. In DNA, the CDR3 is TGTGCCAGCAGCTTAGACCGACAGGGACTCTACGGCTACACCTTC.

This clone was picked up one time. The DNA for the CDR3 is TGTGCCAGCAGCTTAAAAAAGGGACTAGTGAGCGAGCAGTACTTC. Its protein product is CASSLKKGLVSEQYF. The V gene is TRBV5-4, the J gene TRBJ2-7, with 8 bases matching TRBD2. J gave up 6 bases and V 2 bases, and 10 bases lay outside the gene matches. The CDR3 totals 15 residues. Per the germline V gene, CDR1 is SGHNT and CDR2 is YYREEE (reference sequence).

The CDR3 protein is CAWEGLRGEKLFF. CDR3 coding DNA: TGTGCCTGGGAGGGCCTTCGGGGGGAAAAACTGTTTTTT. The genes are TRBV30 and TRBJ1-4; maybe TRBD1 (5 bases). Germline assignment: CDR1 GTSNPN and CDR2 SVGIG (reference sequence). The CDR3 sequence is 13 residues long. Trimming took off 5 bases at V and 8 bases at J, with 15 bases between the two ends. Complete variable domain (other parts from reference TRBV30 and TRBJ1-4): SQTIHQWPATLVQPVGSPLSLECTVEGTSNPNLYWYRQAAGRGLQLLFYSVGIGQISSEVPQNLSASRPQDRQFILSSKKLLLSDSGFYLCAWEGLRGEKLFFGSGTQLSVL.